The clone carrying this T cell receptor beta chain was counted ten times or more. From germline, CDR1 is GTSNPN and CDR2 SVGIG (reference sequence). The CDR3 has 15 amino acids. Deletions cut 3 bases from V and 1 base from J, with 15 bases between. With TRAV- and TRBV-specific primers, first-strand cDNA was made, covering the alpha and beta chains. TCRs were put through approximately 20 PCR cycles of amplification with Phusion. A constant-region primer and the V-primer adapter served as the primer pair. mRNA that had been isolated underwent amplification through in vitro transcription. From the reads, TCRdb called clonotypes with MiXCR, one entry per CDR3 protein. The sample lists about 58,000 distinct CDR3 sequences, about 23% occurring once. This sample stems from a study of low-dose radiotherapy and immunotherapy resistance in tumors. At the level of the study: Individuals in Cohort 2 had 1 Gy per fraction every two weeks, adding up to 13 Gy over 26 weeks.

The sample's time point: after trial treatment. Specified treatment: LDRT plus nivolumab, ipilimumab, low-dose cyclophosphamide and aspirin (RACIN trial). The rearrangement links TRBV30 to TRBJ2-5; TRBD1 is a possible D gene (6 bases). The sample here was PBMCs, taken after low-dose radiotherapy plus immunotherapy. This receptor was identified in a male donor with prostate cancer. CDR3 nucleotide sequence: TGTGCCTGGAGGGCAGGGGCGCGGGTCCAAGAGACCCAGTACTTC. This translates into CAWRAGARVQETQYF.